This T cell receptor (beta chain) was obtained from a study of shared clonotypes between healthy human individuals. CDR1 is MNHEY and CDR2 is SMNVEV in the germline V gene (reference sequence). The CDR3 numbers 12 amino acids, ends counted. Data came from immunoSEQ multiplex PCR; TCRdb stores just in-frame clones and leaves some out. Among about 1.9 million clones listed, around 93% were seen once. This clone was detected only once. The conserved final phenylalanine or tryptophan is absent from the CDR3, which likely points to a read error. Because the CDR3's place on the DNA is in doubt, the DNA is left out and the CDR3 is given as listed by TCRdb. Naive-designated CD8 cells lacked CD45RO, were positively enriched for CCR7, and omitted terminally differentiated effector memory CD45RA+ cells.

This receptor was obtained from a man aged 18 to 29 in good health. Some clones in this sample may be carry-over from other donors' samples. J is TRBJ2-7 and V is TRBV27; the DNA was not compared with TRBD2, the D call given in the table. Sequencing input: naive CD8+ T cells from PBMCs. The CDR3 here is CAGSFFKRETSP.